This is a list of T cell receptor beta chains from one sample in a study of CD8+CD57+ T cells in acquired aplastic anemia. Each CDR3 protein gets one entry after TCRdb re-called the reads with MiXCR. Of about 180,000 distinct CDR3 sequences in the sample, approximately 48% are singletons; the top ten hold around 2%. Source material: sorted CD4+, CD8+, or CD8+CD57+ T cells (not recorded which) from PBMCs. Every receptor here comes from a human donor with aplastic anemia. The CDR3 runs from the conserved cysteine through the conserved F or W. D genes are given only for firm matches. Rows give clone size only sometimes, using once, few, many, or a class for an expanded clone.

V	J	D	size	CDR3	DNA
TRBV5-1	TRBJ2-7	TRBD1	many	CASSPATDRNSYEQYF	TGCGCCAGCAGCCCCGCCACGGACAGGAACTCCTACGAGCAGTACTTC
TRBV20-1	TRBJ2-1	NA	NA	CSVPREYLRNEQFF	TGCAGTGTCCCGCGTGAATACCTCCGCAATGAGCAGTTCTTC
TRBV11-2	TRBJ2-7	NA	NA	CASSLERERYCEQYF	TGTGCCAGCAGCTTAGAACGGGAGAGGTATTGCGAGCAGTACTTC
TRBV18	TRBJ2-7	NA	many	CASSPSTGFYEQYF	TGTGCCAGCTCACCTTCGACAGGTTTCTACGAGCAGTACTTC
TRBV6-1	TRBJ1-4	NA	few	CASSGPPERKLFF	TGTGCCAGCAGCGGTCCCCCGGAGAGAAAACTGTTTTTT
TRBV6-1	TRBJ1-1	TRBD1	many	CASHRGNTEAFF	TGTGCCAGCCACAGGGGGAACACTGAAGCTTTCTTT
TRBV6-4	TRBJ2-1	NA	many	CASSDLAGTYNEQFF	TGTGCCAGCAGTGATCTGGCGGGAACCTACAATGAGCAGTTCTTC
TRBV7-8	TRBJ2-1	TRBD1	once	CASSLRQGVYSYNEQFF	TGTGCCAGCAGCTTACGACAGGGGGTCTACTCCTACAATGAGCAGTTCTTC
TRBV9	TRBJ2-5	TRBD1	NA	CASSDPGQGLETQYF	TGTGCCAGCAGCGATCCGGGACAGGGGTTAGAGACCCAGTACTTC
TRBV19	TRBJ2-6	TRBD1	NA	CASKTTGPNSGANVLTF	TGTGCCAGTAAGACGACAGGGCCAAACTCTGGGGCCAACGTCCTGACTTTC
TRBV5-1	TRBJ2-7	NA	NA	CASSSGRSNGKYEQYF	TGCGCCAGCAGCTCGGGGCGGAGCAACGGCAAATACGAGCAGTACTTC